This T cell receptor (beta chain) stems from a study of T cells in localized non-small cell lung cancer. Germline CDR1 and CDR2: SGHKS and YYEKEE (reference sequence). V gave up 3 bases and J gave up 3 bases; unmatched junction bases: 8. The CDR3 runs to 15 residues. The assay was immunoSEQ multiplex PCR, and TCRdb's table has in-frame clones only and misses some. The sample has 14,000 to 15,000 clones, more than 80% seen once. The study's findings and limits: Uninvolved adjacent lung had the highest recorded T cell clonality, with tumor below it. A denser population of T cells in blood accompanied longer overall survival. Because researchers sequenced only one region of the tumor, heterogeneity is still possible.

Remarks on this clone: Its target is not known.

The sequenced sample was peripheral blood, obtained before any cancer treatment. The chain has TRBV5-5 and TRBJ1-2; 7 positions match TRBD1. The sequence was collected from a woman aged 40-69 years with stage I lung adenocarcinoma. The CDR3 is CASSSRGAFDYGYTF. The CDR3 coding sequence is TGTGCCAGCAGCTCCAGGGGGGCGTTTGACTATGGCTACACCTTC.